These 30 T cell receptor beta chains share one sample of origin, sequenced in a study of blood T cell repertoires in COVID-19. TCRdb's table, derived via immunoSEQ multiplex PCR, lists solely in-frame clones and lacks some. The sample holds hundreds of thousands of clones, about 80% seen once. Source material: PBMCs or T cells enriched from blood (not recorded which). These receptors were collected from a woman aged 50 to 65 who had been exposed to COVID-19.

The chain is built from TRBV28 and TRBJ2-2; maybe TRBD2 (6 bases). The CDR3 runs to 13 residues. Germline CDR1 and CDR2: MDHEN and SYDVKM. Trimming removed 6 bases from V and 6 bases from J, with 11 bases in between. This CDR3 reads CASSGGLAGELFF. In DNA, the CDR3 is TGTGCCAGCAGCGGAGGGTTGGCCGGGGAGCTGTTTTTT.

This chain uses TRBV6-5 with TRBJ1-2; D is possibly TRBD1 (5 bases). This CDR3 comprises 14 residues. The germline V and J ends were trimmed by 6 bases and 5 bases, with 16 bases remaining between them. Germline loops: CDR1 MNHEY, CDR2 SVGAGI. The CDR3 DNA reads TGTGCCAGCAGCCTGAAGGGGCCTCAGTATGGCTACACCTTC. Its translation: CASSLKGPQYGYTF.

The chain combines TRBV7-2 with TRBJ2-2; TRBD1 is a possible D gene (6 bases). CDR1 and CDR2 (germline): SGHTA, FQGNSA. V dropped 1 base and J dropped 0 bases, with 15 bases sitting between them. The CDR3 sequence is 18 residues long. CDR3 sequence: CASSLGQGRFANTGELFF. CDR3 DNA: TGTGCCAGCAGCTTAGGTCAGGGGCGCTTCGCGAACACCGGGGAGCTGTTTTTT.

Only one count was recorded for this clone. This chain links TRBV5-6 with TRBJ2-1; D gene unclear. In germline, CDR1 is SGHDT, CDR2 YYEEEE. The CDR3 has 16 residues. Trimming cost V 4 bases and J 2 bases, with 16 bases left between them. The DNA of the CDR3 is TGTGCCAGCAGCCCACAGACCCGACCGCCCTACAATGAGCAGTTCTTC. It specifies CASSPQTRPPYNEQFF.

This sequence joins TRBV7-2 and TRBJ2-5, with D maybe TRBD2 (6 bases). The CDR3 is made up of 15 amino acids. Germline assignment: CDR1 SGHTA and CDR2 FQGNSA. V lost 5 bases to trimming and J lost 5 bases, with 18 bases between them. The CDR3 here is CASSPGGIYRETQYF. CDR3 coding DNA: TGTGCCAGCAGCCCTGGGGGGATTTACCGCGAGACCCAGTACTTC.

The CDR3 nucleotides are TGTGCCAGCAGCCATAGGGGGGGAGTGGCCCAGTACTTC. Its protein is CASSHRGGVAQYF. V and J are TRBV6-5 and TRBJ2-5; D might be TRBD2 (7 bases). Trimming left V 6 bases short and J 9 bases short, with 17 bases between. This CDR3 spans 13 amino acids. The germline gives CDR1 MNHEY, CDR2 SVGAGI.

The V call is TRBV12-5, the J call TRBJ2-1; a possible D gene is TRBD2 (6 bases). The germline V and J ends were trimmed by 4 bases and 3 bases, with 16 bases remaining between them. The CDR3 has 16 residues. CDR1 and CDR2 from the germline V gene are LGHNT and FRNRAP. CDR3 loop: CASGSTAGGGYNEQFF. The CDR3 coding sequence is TGTGCTAGTGGTTCCACAGCCGGGGGAGGCTACAATGAGCAGTTCTTC.

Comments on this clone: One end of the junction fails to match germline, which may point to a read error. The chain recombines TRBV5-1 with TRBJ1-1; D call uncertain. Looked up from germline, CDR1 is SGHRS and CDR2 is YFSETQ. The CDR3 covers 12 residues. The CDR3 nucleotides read TGCGCCAGCAGCTTCGGAGGGTCTGAGGCTTTCTTT. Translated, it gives CASSFGGSEAFF.

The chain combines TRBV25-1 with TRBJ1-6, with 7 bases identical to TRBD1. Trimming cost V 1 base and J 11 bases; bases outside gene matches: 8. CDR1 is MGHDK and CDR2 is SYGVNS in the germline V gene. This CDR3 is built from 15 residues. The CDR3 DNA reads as TGTGCCAGCAGTGAATTCGCGTCTGGACAGGCACCCCTCCACTTT. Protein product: CASSEFASGQAPLHF.

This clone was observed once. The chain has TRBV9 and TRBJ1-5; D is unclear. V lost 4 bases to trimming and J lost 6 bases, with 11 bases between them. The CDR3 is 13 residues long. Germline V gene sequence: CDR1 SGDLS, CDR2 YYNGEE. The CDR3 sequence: CASSHQPGQPQHF. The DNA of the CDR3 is TGTGCCAGCAGCCACCAACCGGGTCAGCCCCAGCATTTT. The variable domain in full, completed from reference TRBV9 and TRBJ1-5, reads DSGVTQTPKHLITATGQRVTLRCSPRSGDLSVYWYQQSLDQGLQFLIQYYNGEERAKGNILERFSAQQFPDLHSELNLSSLELGDSALYFCASSHQPGQPQHFGDGTRLSIL.

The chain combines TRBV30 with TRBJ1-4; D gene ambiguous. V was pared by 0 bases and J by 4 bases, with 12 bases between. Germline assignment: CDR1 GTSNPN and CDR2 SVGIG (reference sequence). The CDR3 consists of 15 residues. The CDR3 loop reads CAWSVTTPLNEKLFF. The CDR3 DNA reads TGTGCCTGGAGTGTAACTACCCCACTTAATGAAAAACTGTTTTTT. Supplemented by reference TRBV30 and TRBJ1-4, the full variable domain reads SQTIHQWPATLVQPVGSPLSLECTVEGTSNPNLYWYRQAAGRGLQLLFYSVGIGQISSEVPQNLSASRPQDRQFILSSKKLLLSDSGFYLCAWSVTTPLNEKLFFGSGTQLSVL.

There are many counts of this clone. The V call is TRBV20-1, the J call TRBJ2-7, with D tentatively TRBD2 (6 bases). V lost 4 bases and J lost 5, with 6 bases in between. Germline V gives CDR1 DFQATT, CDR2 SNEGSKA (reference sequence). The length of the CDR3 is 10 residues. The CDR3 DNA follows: TGCAGTGCTAAGCGGGACGAGCAGTACTTC. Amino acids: CSAKRDEQYF.

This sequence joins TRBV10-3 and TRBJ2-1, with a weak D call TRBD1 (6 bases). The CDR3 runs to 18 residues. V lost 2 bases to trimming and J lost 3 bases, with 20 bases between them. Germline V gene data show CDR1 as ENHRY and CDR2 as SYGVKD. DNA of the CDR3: TGTGCCATCAGTGAGGGGGCGCCAGGGGCGGGTCACTACAATGAGCAGTTCTTC. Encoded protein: CAISEGAPGAGHYNEQFF.

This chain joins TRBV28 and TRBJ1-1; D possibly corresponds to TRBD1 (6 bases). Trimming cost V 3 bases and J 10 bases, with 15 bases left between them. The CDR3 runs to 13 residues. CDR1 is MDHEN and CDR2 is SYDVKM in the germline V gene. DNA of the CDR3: TGTGCCAGCAGTTTTTTGGGCAGGGGCAGAGCTTTCTTT. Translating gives CASSFLGRGRAFF.

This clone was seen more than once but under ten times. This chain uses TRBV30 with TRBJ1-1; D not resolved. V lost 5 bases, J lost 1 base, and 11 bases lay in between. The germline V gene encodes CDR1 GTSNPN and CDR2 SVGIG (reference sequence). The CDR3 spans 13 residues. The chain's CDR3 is CAWGHGGNTEAFF. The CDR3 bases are TGTGCCTGGGGTCACGGTGGGAACACTGAAGCTTTCTTT.

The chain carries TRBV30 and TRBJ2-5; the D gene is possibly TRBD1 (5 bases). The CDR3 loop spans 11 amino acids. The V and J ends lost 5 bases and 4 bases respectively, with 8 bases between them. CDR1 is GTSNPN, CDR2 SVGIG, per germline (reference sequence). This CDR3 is CAWQGAETQYF. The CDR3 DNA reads TGTGCCTGGCAGGGTGCAGAGACCCAGTACTTC.

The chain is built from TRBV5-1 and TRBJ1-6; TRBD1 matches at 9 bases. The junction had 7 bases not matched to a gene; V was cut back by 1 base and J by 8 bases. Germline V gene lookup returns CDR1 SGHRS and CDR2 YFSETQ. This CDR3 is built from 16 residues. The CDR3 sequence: CASSLNTGTGHSPLHF. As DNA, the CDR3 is TGCGCCAGCAGCTTGAATACCGGGACAGGGCATTCACCCCTCCACTTT.

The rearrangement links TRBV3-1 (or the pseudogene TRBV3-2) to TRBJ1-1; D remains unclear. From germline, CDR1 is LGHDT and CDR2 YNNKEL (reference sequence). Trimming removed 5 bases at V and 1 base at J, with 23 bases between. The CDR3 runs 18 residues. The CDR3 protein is CASSTPRAGAVSNTEAFF. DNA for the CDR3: TGTGCCAGCAGCACCCCGAGGGCAGGCGCCGTCTCGAACACTGAAGCTTTCTTT.

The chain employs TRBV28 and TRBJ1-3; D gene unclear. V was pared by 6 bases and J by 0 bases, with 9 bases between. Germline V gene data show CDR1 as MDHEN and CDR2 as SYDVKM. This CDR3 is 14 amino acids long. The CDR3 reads CASRSQFSGNTIYF. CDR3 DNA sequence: TGTGCCAGCAGGTCACAGTTCTCTGGAAACACCATATATTTT.

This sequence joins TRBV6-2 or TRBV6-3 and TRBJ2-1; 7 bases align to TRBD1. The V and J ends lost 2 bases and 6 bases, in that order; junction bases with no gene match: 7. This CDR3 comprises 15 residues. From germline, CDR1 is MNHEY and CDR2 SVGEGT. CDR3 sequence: CASSYEGAIINEQFF. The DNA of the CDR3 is TGTGCCAGCAGTTACGAGGGGGCAATCATCAATGAGCAGTTCTTC.

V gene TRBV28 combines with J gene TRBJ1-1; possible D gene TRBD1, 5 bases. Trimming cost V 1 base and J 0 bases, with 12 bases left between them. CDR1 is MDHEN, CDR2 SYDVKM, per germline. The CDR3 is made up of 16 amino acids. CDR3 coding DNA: TGTGCCAGCAGTTTATCGACAGTTTCTATGAACACTGAAGCTTTCTTT. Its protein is CASSLSTVSMNTEAFF.

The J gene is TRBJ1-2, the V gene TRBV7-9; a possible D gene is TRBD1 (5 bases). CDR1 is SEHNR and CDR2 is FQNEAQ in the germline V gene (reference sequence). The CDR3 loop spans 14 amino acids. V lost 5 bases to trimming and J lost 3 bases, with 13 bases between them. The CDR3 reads CASSPPREYYGYTF. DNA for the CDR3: TGTGCCAGCAGCCCGCCCAGGGAATACTATGGCTACACCTTC.

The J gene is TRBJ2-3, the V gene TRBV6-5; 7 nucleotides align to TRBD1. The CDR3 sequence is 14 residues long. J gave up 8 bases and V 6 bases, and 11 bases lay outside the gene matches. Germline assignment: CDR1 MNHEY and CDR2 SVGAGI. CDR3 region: CASRRQGTLGTQYF. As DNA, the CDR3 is TGTGCCAGCAGGCGACAGGGAACTCTGGGTACGCAGTATTTT.

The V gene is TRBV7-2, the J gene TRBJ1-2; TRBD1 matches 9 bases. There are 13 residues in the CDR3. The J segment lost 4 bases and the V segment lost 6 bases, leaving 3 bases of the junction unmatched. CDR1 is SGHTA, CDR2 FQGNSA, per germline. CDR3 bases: TGTGCCAGCAGAGGACAGGGGCTCTATGGCTACACCTTC. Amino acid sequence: CASRGQGLYGYTF.

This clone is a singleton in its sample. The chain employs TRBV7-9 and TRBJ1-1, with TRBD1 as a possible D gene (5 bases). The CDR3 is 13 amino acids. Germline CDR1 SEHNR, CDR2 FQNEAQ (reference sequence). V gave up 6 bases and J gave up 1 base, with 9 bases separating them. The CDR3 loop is CASRATGNTEAFF. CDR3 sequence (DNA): TGTGCCAGCAGGGCCACAGGGAACACTGAAGCTTTCTTT.

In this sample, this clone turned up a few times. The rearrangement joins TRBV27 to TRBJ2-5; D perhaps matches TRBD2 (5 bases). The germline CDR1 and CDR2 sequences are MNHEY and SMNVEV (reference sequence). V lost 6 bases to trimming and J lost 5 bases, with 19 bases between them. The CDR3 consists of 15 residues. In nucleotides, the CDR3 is TGTGCCAGCAGAAACCTTCCGCTAGCTGGGGAGACCCAGTACTTC. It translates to CASRNLPLAGETQYF.

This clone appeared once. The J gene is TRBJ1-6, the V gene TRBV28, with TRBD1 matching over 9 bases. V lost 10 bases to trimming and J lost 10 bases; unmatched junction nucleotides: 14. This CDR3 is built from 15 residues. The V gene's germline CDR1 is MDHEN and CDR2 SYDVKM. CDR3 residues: CATTSPQGAGSPLHF. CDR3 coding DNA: TGTGCCACCACCAGTCCACAGGGGGCAGGGTCACCCCTCCACTTT.

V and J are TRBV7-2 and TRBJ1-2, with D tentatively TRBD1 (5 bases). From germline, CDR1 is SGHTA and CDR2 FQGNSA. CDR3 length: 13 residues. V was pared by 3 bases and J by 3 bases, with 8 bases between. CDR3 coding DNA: TGTGCCAGCAGCTTTCAGGGTGACTATGGCTACACCTTC. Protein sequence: CASSFQGDYGYTF.

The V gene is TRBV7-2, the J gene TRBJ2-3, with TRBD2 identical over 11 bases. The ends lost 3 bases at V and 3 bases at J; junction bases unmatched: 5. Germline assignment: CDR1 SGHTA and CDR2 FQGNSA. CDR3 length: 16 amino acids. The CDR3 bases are TGTGCCAGCAGCTTTCGACTAGCGGGGATGACAGATACGCAGTATTTT. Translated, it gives CASSFRLAGMTDTQYF.

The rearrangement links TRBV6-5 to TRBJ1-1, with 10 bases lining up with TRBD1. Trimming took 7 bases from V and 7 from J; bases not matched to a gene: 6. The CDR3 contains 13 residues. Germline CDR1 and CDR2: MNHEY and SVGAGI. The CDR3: CASKWDRGGEAFF. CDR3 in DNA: TGTGCCAGCAAATGGGACAGGGGAGGTGAAGCTTTCTTT.